The 24 T cell receptor beta chains reported below all come from one sample, sequenced in a study of T cell changes during pregnancy in multiple sclerosis. Some clones are missing from TCRdb's copy, which holds only in-frame ones; the method was immunoSEQ multiplex PCR. The repertoire includes tens of thousands of clones, roughly 92% of them detected once, and around 2% sits in the top ten. The sample was peripheral blood, taken in the third trimester of pregnancy. These receptors were obtained from a female donor in good health, enrolled as a control in a pregnancy study.

This rearrangement joins TRBV19 to TRBJ1-1, with D unresolved. The V end lost 1 base, the J end lost 4 bases, and 7 bases lay between the germline ends. This CDR3 region has 13 residues. Germline V gene lookup returns CDR1 LNHDA and CDR2 SQIVND (reference sequence). The CDR3 loop is CASSIGHSTEAFF. CDR3 DNA sequence: TGTGCCAGTAGTATAGGTCACAGCACTGAAGCTTTCTTT.

V gene TRBV7-3 combines with J gene TRBJ2-2; no reliable D call. Germline-derived CDR1 and CDR2 are SGHTA and FQGTGA. V lost 2 bases and J lost 3, with 7 bases in between. This CDR3 has 14 residues. CDR3 sequence: CASSLADHTGELFF. CDR3 in DNA: TGTGCCAGCAGCTTAGCGGATCACACCGGGGAGCTGTTTTTT.

The genes are TRBV5-6 and TRBJ2-7; 13 bases are shared with TRBD2. Losses at the gene ends were 4 bases for V and 4 bases for J; bases not matched to a gene: 11. This CDR3 is built from 17 residues. The germline CDR1 and CDR2 sequences are SGHDT and YYEEEE. CDR3 in DNA: TGTGCCAGCAGCCCTGGGACTAGCGGGGCTCTGGGATACGAGCAGTACTTC. Translation: CASSPGTSGALGYEQYF.

The rearrangement joins TRBV30 to TRBJ2-7; the match to TRBD2 covers 8 bases. Germline V lookup: CDR1 GTSNPN, CDR2 SVGIG (reference sequence). With V trimmed by 1 base and J by 0 bases, 2 bases remained unmatched. The CDR3 spans 14 residues. Written as DNA, the CDR3 is TGTGCCTGGAGTGGGGGACTAGACTCCTACGAGCAGTACTTC. Amino acid sequence: CAWSGGLDSYEQYF.

J is TRBJ2-5 and V is TRBV6-6; 12 bases are a match to TRBD1. The V and J ends lost 5 bases and 5 bases, in that order; junction bases with no gene match: 9. The CDR3 totals 16 residues. Germline CDR1 is MNHNY and CDR2 is SVGAGI (reference sequence). In nucleotides, the CDR3 is TGTGCCAGCAGTACCCCCGGGACAGGGGGCGCGGAGACCCAGTACTTC. Its translation: CASSTPGTGGAETQYF.

The chain is built from TRBV18 and TRBJ2-6, with TRBD1 matching 7 bases. The junction had 3 bases not matched to a gene; V was cut back by 4 bases and J by 3 bases. Germline values: CDR1 KGHSH, CDR2 LQKENI. The CDR3 loop spans 15 amino acids. The CDR3 loop reads CASSLQGVGANVLTF. CDR3 DNA: TGTGCCAGCTCACTTCAGGGGGTTGGGGCCAACGTCCTGACTTTC.

V usage is TRBV5-1 and J usage is TRBJ2-4; 9 nucleotides align to TRBD2. Per the germline V gene, CDR1 is SGHRS and CDR2 is YFSETQ. CDR3 length: 15 residues. J was trimmed by 9 bases and V by 4 bases; bases with no gene match: 11. The CDR3 loop reads CASSPSASGVGIQYF. The CDR3 DNA reads as TGCGCCAGCAGCCCCTCGGCTAGCGGGGTGGGCATTCAGTACTTC.

V is TRBV7-2 and J is TRBJ2-1, with 12 nucleotides matching TRBD2. Germline CDR1 SGHTA, CDR2 FQGNSA. The CDR3 spans 13 residues. Trimming cost V 1 base and J 15 bases; bases outside gene matches: 4. The CDR3 loop reads CASSLGPGLAGFF. The CDR3 DNA reads as TGTGCCAGCAGCTTAGGGCCGGGACTAGCGGGGTTCTTC.

Here the CDR3 reads CASSPDYSNQPQHF. DNA of the CDR3: TGTGCCAGCTCACCGGACTATAGCAATCAGCCCCAGCATTTT. This chain uses TRBV18 with TRBJ1-5, with unresolved D. The V end lost 3 bases, the J end lost 0 bases, and 6 bases lay between the germline ends. Germline CDR1 KGHSH, CDR2 LQKENI. The CDR3 totals 14 residues.

The chain combines TRBV2 with TRBJ1-1, with D tentatively TRBD1 (6 bases). The germline V and J ends were trimmed by 6 bases and 10 bases, with 15 bases remaining between them. Per the germline V gene, CDR1 is SNHLY and CDR2 is FYNNEI. The CDR3 is made up of 12 amino acids. The CDR3 coding sequence is TGTGCCAGCAGCCTCGACAGGAATTTAGCTTTCTTT. It encodes CASSLDRNLAFF.

The chain combines TRBV4-1 with TRBJ2-1; 8 nucleotides match TRBD2. CDR3 length: 16 amino acids. CDR1 MGHRA and CDR2 YSYEKL come from the germline V gene. The ends lost 1 base at V and 3 bases at J; junction bases unmatched: 5. CDR3 nucleotides: TGCGCCAGCAGCCAAGGGACGGGGGGGCTCTACAATGAGCAGTTCTTC. This encodes CASSQGTGGLYNEQFF.

The chain has TRBV11-2 and TRBJ1-6; D is unresolved. The V end lost 4 bases, the J end lost 7 bases, and 8 bases lay between the germline ends. This CDR3 spans 13 amino acids. Per germline, CDR1 SGHAT and CDR2 FQNNGV. DNA of the CDR3: TGTGCCAGCAGCTCTACAGAAAATTCACCCCTCCACTTT. Its translation is CASSSTENSPLHF.

The count of this clone is one. The chain has TRBV15 and TRBJ2-7; possibly TRBD1 for D (5 bases). The CDR3 is 14 residues long. CDR1 is LNHNV, CDR2 YYDKDF, per germline (reference sequence). Trimming stripped 1 base from V and 6 bases from J, with 13 bases between. CDR3: CATSRVRGGAEQYF. The CDR3 nucleotides read TGTGCCACCAGCAGAGTTCGAGGTGGGGCCGAGCAGTACTTC.

This clone was recorded only once. The chain is built from TRBV23-1 and TRBJ2-2; D ambiguous. TRBV23-1 belongs to the ORF category, with a function that is uncertain. This CDR3 is 13 amino acids long. The V end was cut by 0 bases, the J end by 7 bases, with 6 bases between. Here the CDR3 DNA reads TGCGCCAGCAGTCAATCGGGCCACGGGGAGCTGTTTTTT. It codes for CASSQSGHGELFF.

This chain connects TRBV27 to TRBJ2-5; maybe TRBD2 (5 bases). In germline, CDR1 is MNHEY, CDR2 SMNVEV (reference sequence). V lost 8 bases and J lost 5, with 15 bases in between. CDR3 size: 13 residues. The CDR3 region is CASYLVASETQYF. CDR3 sequence (DNA): TGTGCCAGCTACCTTGTCGCTAGCGAGACCCAGTACTTC.

In this sample, this clone turned up a few times. This sequence joins TRBV4-1 and TRBJ2-1; TRBD2 aligns across 7 bases. With 0 bases clipped from V and 0 bases from J, the junction kept 8 bases outside the gene matches. Per the germline V gene, CDR1 is MGHRA and CDR2 is YSYEKL. The length of the CDR3 is 18 residues. In nucleotides, the CDR3 is TGCGCCAGCAGCCAAGATCCGGGGAGCGGGGACTCCTACAATGAGCAGTTCTTC. Amino acids: CASSQDPGSGDSYNEQFF.

This sequence joins TRBV11-3 and TRBJ2-2; possibly TRBD2 for D (7 bases). The V gene's germline CDR1 is SGHNT and CDR2 YENEEA. The length of the CDR3 is 15 residues. V was trimmed by 5 bases and J by 6 bases, leaving 16 bases between them. The CDR3 region has the DNA TGTGCCAGCAGCCCGGTTGGGGGGGCATCCGGGGAGCTGTTTTTT. This gives the protein CASSPVGGASGELFF.

The genes are TRBV30 and TRBJ2-2; 9 nucleotides match TRBD1. Germline V gene lookup returns CDR1 GTSNPN and CDR2 SVGIG (reference sequence). The CDR3 has 11 amino acids. This chain's CDR3 is CGGQGAGELFF. CDR3 nucleotide sequence: TGTGGGGGACAGGGTGCCGGGGAGCTGTTTTTT.

This clone was detected only once. The chain couples TRBV2 to TRBJ2-7; no definite D call. The CDR3 runs to 12 residues. V was trimmed by 6 bases and J by 4 bases, leaving 10 bases between them. Germline V gives CDR1 SNHLY, CDR2 FYNNEI. CDR3 sequence (DNA): TGTGCCAGCAGACTTGAAACTTACGAGCAGTACTTC. Translation: CASRLETYEQYF.

This chain uses TRBV7-2 with TRBJ2-3; D is unresolved. Germline lookup yields CDR1 SGHTA and CDR2 FQGNSA. This CDR3 region has 14 residues. V lost 6 bases and J 0 bases, leaving 10 bases between the germline ends. In nucleotides, the CDR3 is TGTGCCAGCAGTCCGACTTCTAGCACAGATACGCAGTATTTT. Translated, it gives CASSPTSSTDTQYF. Full variable domain (remainder filled in from reference TRBV7-2 and TRBJ2-3): GAGVSQSPSNKVTEKGKDVELRCDPISGHTALYWYRQSLGQGLEFLIYFQGNSAPDKSGLPSDRFSAERTGGSVSTLTIQRTQQEDSAVYLCASSPTSSTDTQYFGPGTRLTVL.

This clone was observed a single time. The V gene is TRBV29-1, the J gene TRBJ2-3; D possibly corresponds to TRBD2 (5 bases). Germline CDR1 is SQVTM and CDR2 is ANQGSEA. The length of the CDR3 is 12 residues. Trimming took 7 bases from V and 5 from J, leaving 13 bases between them. In DNA, the CDR3 is TGCAGCGGAGGGAAAGGGAGAGATACGCAGTATTTT. Translating gives CSGGKGRDTQYF.

This clone was picked up one time. V and J are TRBV29-1 and TRBJ2-7; a possible D gene is TRBD2 (5 bases). V dropped 7 bases and J dropped 7 bases, with 17 bases sitting between them. Germline CDR1 and CDR2: SQVTM and ANQGSEA. This CDR3 comprises 12 residues. The CDR3 sequence: CSGKQTGGEQYF. DNA for the CDR3: TGCAGCGGCAAACAGACGGGCGGGGAGCAGTACTTC.

The rearrangement links TRBV2 to TRBJ1-3; D call uncertain. This CDR3 contains 12 residues. The V gene lost 5 bases and the J gene lost 4 bases, with 6 bases spanning the gap. Germline assignment: CDR1 SNHLY and CDR2 FYNNEI. The CDR3 DNA sequence: TGTGCCAGCAGTACATCCGGAAACACCATATATTTT. This codes for CASSTSGNTIYF.

The chain recombines TRBV14 with TRBJ2-1, with 8 bases fitting TRBD2. The germline CDR1 and CDR2 sequences are SGHDN and FVKESK. J was trimmed by 7 bases and V by 4 bases; bases with no gene match: 9. The CDR3 has 15 amino acids. Here the CDR3 DNA reads TGTGCCAGCAGCCGAGAGAGCGGGAGTAGGAATGAGCAGTTCTTC. Translation gives CASSRESGSRNEQFF.